This T cell receptor (beta chain) was profiled in a study of CD8 T cells in ankylosing spondylitis. Points from the study as a whole: A motif of roughly 8 highly homologous TCR beta variants was seen as apparently characteristic of ankylosing spondylitis blood.

The CDR3 totals 16 residues. V was clipped by 1 base and J by 4 bases; unmatched bases: 9. Germline-derived CDR1 and CDR2 are LGHNA and YNFKEQ. A word on this clonotype: Its antigen is unidentified.

A quantitative 5'-RACE method, one with molecular barcodes, was used to make TCR beta libraries. TCRdb passed the 5' RACE reads through MiXCR, listing each CDR3 protein once. Of 180,000 or so distinct CDR3 sequences in the sample, about 9.9% are singletons; the top ten hold 25% to 30%. The receptor's source is a male donor with ankylosing spondylitis or in good health (not recorded which). The source material was blood, either unsorted or a sorted T cell fraction (not recorded which). The chain is built from TRBV4-2 and TRBJ2-5; 7 bases align to TRBD2. The CDR3 loop reads CASSQGSSGLSETQYF. CDR3 coding DNA: TGTGCCAGCAGCCAAGGATCTAGCGGACTCTCAGAGACCCAGTACTTC.